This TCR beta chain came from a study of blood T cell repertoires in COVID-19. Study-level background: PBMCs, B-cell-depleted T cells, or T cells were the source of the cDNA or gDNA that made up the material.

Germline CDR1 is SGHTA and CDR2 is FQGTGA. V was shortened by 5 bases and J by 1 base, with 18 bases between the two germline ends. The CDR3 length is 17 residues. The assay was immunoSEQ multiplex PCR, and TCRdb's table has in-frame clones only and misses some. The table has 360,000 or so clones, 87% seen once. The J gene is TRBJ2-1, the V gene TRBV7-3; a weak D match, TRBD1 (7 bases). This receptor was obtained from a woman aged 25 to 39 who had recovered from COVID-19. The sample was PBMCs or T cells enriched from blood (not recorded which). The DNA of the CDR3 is TGTGCCAGCAGCCTAGCGCCTAGACAGGGATCCTACAATGAGCAGTTCTTC. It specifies CASSLAPRQGSYNEQFF. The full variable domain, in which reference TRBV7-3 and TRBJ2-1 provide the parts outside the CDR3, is GAGVSQTPSNKVTEKGKYVELRCDPISGHTALYWYRQSLGQGPEFLIYFQGTGAADDSGLPNDRFFAVRPEGSVSTLKIQRTERGDSAVYLCASSLAPRQGSYNEQFFGPGTRLTVL.